The 20 T cell receptor beta chains presented below share a single source sample, sequenced in a study of CD8 T cells in Susac syndrome. RNA totalling roughly 0.45 to 1 ug underwent reverse transcription with random hexamers. TCRdb re-called the immunoSEQ multiplex PCR reads with MiXCR, one entry per CDR3 protein. The table shows approximately 120,000 distinct CDR3 sequences, with around 92% occurring only once. The sequenced sample consisted of CD8+ T cells from PBMCs. These receptors were taken from a human donor in good health.

About this clonotype: A read error may produce the germline difference seen at one junction end. This chain joins TRBV20-1 and TRBJ1-2; 7 bases are a match to TRBD1. This CDR3 comprises 13 residues. The germline CDR1 and CDR2 sequences are DFQATT and SNEGSKA (reference sequence). CDR3: CSGRQGSKYGYTF. The DNA for the CDR3 is TGCAGTGGCCGACAGGGTTCTAAATATGGCTACACCTTC.

The V and J genes are TRBV7-3 and TRBJ2-3, with TRBD2 identical over 7 bases. Germline V gives CDR1 SGHTA, CDR2 FQGTGA. Trimming took 5 bases from V and 0 from J; bases not matched to a gene: 5. This CDR3 spans 15 amino acids. The CDR3 DNA is TGTGCCAGCAGCCCACTAGCGATTAGCACAGATACGCAGTATTTT. Its translation is CASSPLAISTDTQYF.

CDR3 loop: CASGGATFSYEQYF. In DNA form, the CDR3 reads TGTGCCAGCGGGGGGGCAACATTCTCCTACGAGCAGTACTTC. The chain combines TRBV28 with TRBJ2-7, with D maybe TRBD2 (7 bases). Germline V gives CDR1 MDHEN, CDR2 SYDVKM. The CDR3 has 14 amino acids. Deletions cut 8 bases from V and 0 bases from J, with 14 bases between.

V is TRBV18 and J is TRBJ2-7; 11 positions match TRBD1. V shed 6 bases, J shed 6 bases, and the junction held 7 bases outside the gene matches. The CDR3 totals 14 residues. Germline loops: CDR1 KGHSH, CDR2 LQKENI. CDR3 in amino acids: CASSLGTGGGEQYF. CDR3 nucleotide sequence: TGTGCCAGCTCCCTCGGGACAGGGGGTGGCGAGCAGTACTTC. Complete variable domain (other parts from reference TRBV18 and TRBJ2-7): NAGVMQNPRHLVRRRGQEARLRCSPMKGHSHVYWYRQLPEEGLKFMVYLQKENIIDESGMPKERFSAEFPKEGPSILRIQQVVRGDSAAYFCASSLGTGGGEQYFGPGTRLTVT.

The CDR3: CASSQEEDSGSYEQYF. As DNA, the CDR3 is TGCGCCAGCAGCCAAGAAGAGGATAGCGGGAGCTACGAGCAGTACTTC. The rearrangement uses TRBV4-3 and TRBJ2-7, with TRBD2 identical over 9 bases. With V trimmed by 0 bases and J by 3 bases, 6 bases remained unmatched. CDR1 LGHNA and CDR2 YSLEER come from the germline V gene. The CDR3 is 16 amino acids.

This clonotype was detected only a few times. The V call is TRBV20-1, the J call TRBJ1-2; D is perhaps TRBD1 (6 bases). CDR3 length equals 13 residues. V gave up 5 bases and J gave up 6 bases, with 16 bases separating them. CDR1 and CDR2 from the germline V gene are DFQATT and SNEGSKA (reference sequence). CDR3 in DNA: TGCAGTGCTTCGCCCGGGACAACAAATGGCTACACCTTC. Its protein is CSASPGTTNGYTF.

The J gene is TRBJ2-7, the V gene TRBV28; tentative D call: TRBD1 (5 bases). The CDR3 is made up of 14 amino acids. Germline V gene data show CDR1 as MDHEN and CDR2 as SYDVKM. V was cut by 5 bases and J by 3 bases, with 14 bases left in between. The chain's CDR3 is CASSEGVLGYEQYF. CDR3 nucleotides: TGTGCCAGCAGTGAAGGGGTGTTAGGCTACGAGCAGTACTTC.

For the CDR3, the DNA is TGTGCCAGCAGCCGGGCCTTAGCCAATGAGCAGTTCTTC. This encodes CASSRALANEQFF. This chain links TRBV7-9 with TRBJ2-1; D is unclear. CDR1 and CDR2 from the germline V gene are SEHNR and FQNEAQ (reference sequence). Trimming shortened V by 5 bases and J by 6 bases, and 11 bases separated the two germline ends. The CDR3 is made up of 13 amino acids. Together with reference TRBV7-9 and TRBJ2-1, the CDR3 gives the full variable domain: DTGVSQNPRHKITKRGQNVTFRCDPISEHNRLYWYRQTLGQGPEFLTYFQNEAQLEKSRLLSDRFSAERPKGSFSTLEIQRTEQGDSAMYLCASSRALANEQFFGPGTRLTVL.

The chain couples TRBV28 to TRBJ1-2; TRBD1 aligns across 9 bases. The CDR3 length is 14 residues. Germline V gene lookup returns CDR1 MDHEN and CDR2 SYDVKM. V shed 6 bases and J 2 bases; nucleotides not matched to a gene: 4. The CDR3: CASSRTGVNYGYTF. In DNA form, the CDR3 reads TGTGCCAGCAGCCGGACAGGGGTAAACTATGGCTACACCTTC.

The V call is TRBV7-8, the J call TRBJ2-3, with TRBD2 identical over 10 bases. The CDR3 runs 17 residues. With 5 bases clipped from V and 2 bases from J, the junction kept 10 bases outside the gene matches. Germline V gene sequence: CDR1 SGHVS, CDR2 FQNEAQ. As DNA, the CDR3 is TGTGCCAGCAGCCCCGGTAGACTAGCGGGTAACACAGATACGCAGTATTTT. Amino acids: CASSPGRLAGNTDTQYF. Full variable domain (outside the CDR3, taken from reference TRBV7-8 and TRBJ2-3): GAGVSQSPRYKVAKRGQDVALRCDPISGHVSLFWYQQALGQGPEFLTYFQNEAQLDKSGLPSDRFFAERPEGSVSTLKIQRTQQEDSAVYLCASSPGRLAGNTDTQYFGPGTRLTVL.

This clonotype appeared a few times. The chain combines TRBV7-9 with TRBJ2-7; D uncertain. The V gene lost 8 bases and the J gene lost 4 bases, with 9 bases spanning the gap. This CDR3 is built from 11 residues. CDR1 is SEHNR, CDR2 FQNEAQ, per germline (reference sequence). For the CDR3, the DNA is TGTGCCAGCGGGATCGGGTACGAGCAGTACTTC. Translation: CASGIGYEQYF.

The chain joins TRBV12-3 or TRBV12-4 to TRBJ2-3, with 14 bases aligning to TRBD2. The CDR3 has 19 residues. V was pared by 5 bases and J by 6 bases, with 16 bases of the junction left unmatched. CDR3 sequence reads: CASSPLRGTSGRIRDTQYF. Here the CDR3 DNA reads TGTGCCAGCAGTCCTCTGCGGGGGACTAGCGGGAGAATCAGGGATACGCAGTATTTT.

Written as DNA, the CDR3 is TGTGCCAGTAGCCCTCAGGCGGGGGAGGGAGCTTTCTTT. It is translated as CASSPQAGEGAFF. The genes are TRBV19 and TRBJ1-1, with a weak D call TRBD1 (5 bases). This CDR3 comprises 13 residues. Germline V gene data show CDR1 as LNHDA and CDR2 as SQIVND (reference sequence). Trimming left V 6 bases short and J 10 bases short, with 18 bases between.

The V gene is TRBV28, the J gene TRBJ1-3; no clear D gene. Germline V CDR1 and CDR2: MDHEN, SYDVKM. CDR3 size: 13 residues. Here the CDR3 reads CASRRFSGNTIYF. The CDR3 nucleotides read TGTGCGTCCCGGCGGTTCTCTGGAAACACCATATATTTT.

The chain links TRBV18 to TRBJ1-4; no definite D call. The germline V and J ends were trimmed by 1 base and 0 bases, with 6 bases remaining between them. The CDR3 spans 15 residues. CDR1 is KGHSH and CDR2 is LQKENI in the germline V gene. DNA of the CDR3: TGTGCCAGCTCACCACGGGAAGCAACTAATGAAAAACTGTTTTTT. The encoded protein is CASSPREATNEKLFF.

The V and J genes are TRBV20-1 and TRBJ2-7; no reliable D call. From germline, CDR1 is DFQATT and CDR2 SNEGSKA (reference sequence). The CDR3 is made up of 15 amino acids. V dropped 1 base and J dropped 0 bases, with 13 bases sitting between them. CDR3 in amino acids: CSARASSLSSYEQYF. The CDR3 coding sequence is TGCAGTGCTAGAGCCAGTAGCCTAAGCTCCTACGAGCAGTACTTC.

V is TRBV27 and J is TRBJ1-5, with TRBD1 matching 7 bases. J lost 6 bases, V lost 0 bases, and 5 bases had no gene match. The CDR3 runs 15 residues. Germline loops: CDR1 MNHEY, CDR2 SMNVEV (reference sequence). CDR3 residues: CASSLSGQGVQPQHF. CDR3 nucleotides: TGTGCCAGCAGTTTATCGGGCCAGGGGGTTCAGCCCCAGCATTTT.

The chain uses TRBV9 and TRBJ2-7, with 8 nucleotides matching TRBD2. The CDR3 is 16 residues long. V lost 4 bases, J lost 2 bases, and 11 bases stayed unmatched. The germline V gene has CDR1 SGDLS and CDR2 YYNGEE. The CDR3: CASSPSGGGLTYEQYF. CDR3 DNA sequence: TGTGCCAGCAGCCCCTCAGGCGGGGGGCTGACCTACGAGCAGTACTTC.

The chain has TRBV12-3 or TRBV12-4 and TRBJ2-2, with TRBD2 matching over 12 bases. The CDR3 is made up of 14 amino acids. V was clipped by 10 bases and J by 6 bases; unmatched bases: 6. CDR3 bases: TGTGCCACCCTAGCGGGGGGGCAAGCCGGGGAGCTGTTTTTT. This translates into CATLAGGQAGELFF.

This sequence joins TRBV6-5 and TRBJ1-1, with D uncertain. V lost 4 bases, J lost 1 base, and 13 bases lay in between. Germline CDR1 and CDR2: MNHEY and SVGAGI. The CDR3 sequence is 15 residues long. CDR3 coding DNA: TGTGCCAGCAGTTCCTTAGGACGGGAGAACACTGAAGCTTTCTTT. Translation gives CASSSLGRENTEAFF.